The rows below give T cell receptor beta chains drawn from one sample of a study of T cells in Graves' hyperthyroidism and ophthalmopathy. TCRdb reanalysed the multiplex PCR reads using MiXCR and keeps one entry per CDR3 protein. The sample lists some 560,000 distinct CDR3 sequences; 14% were seen once. Sequenced sample: blood. The source of these receptors is a woman between 40 and 55 years old with Graves' hyperthyroidism. CDR3s include the opening cysteine and the closing phenylalanine or tryptophan. Fields, in order: clone size, J gene, D gene, V gene, CDR3 DNA, CDR3 protein. D genes are given only for firm matches. Some rows mark clone size as missing; the rest say once, few, many or name a class of expanded clone.

clone_size: many; j_call: TRBJ2-3; d_call: TRBD1; v_call: TRBV28; cdr3_nt: TGTGCCAGCAACAGGGGAACAGATACGCAGTATTTT; cdr3_aa: CASNRGTDTQYF
clone_size: many; j_call: TRBJ2-1; d_call: TRBD1; v_call: TRBV11-2; cdr3_nt: TGTGCCAGCAGGCAAATGCCGGGACAGGGGACCTACAATGAGCAGTTCTTC; cdr3_aa: CASRQMPGQGTYNEQFF
clone_size: once; j_call: TRBJ2-1; d_call: NA; v_call: TRBV19; cdr3_nt: TGTGCCAGTAGTATAGCCGGGATACCCTCCAATGAGCAGTTCTTC; cdr3_aa: CASSIAGIPSNEQFF
clone_size: few; j_call: TRBJ2-3; d_call: TRBD2; v_call: TRBV6-1; cdr3_nt: TGTGCCAGCAGGACGGGTTCCGGGACTAGCGGGAGAGGGTATACGCAGTATTTT; cdr3_aa: CASRTGSGTSGRGYTQYF
clone_size: many; j_call: TRBJ2-1; d_call: TRBD2; v_call: TRBV28; cdr3_nt: TGTGCCAGCAGTTACGGGACTAGCGGGAGCTCCTACAATGAGCAGTTCTTC; cdr3_aa: CASSYGTSGSSYNEQFF
clone_size: many; j_call: TRBJ2-5; d_call: TRBD2; v_call: TRBV29-1; cdr3_nt: TGCAGCGCTTTCCTATCCCTAGCGGGGGGGTTTGAGACCCAGTACTTC; cdr3_aa: CSAFLSLAGGFETQYF
clone_size: NA; j_call: TRBJ1-2; d_call: NA; v_call: TRBV29-1; cdr3_nt: TGCAGCGTCCTATTAGACAGCTACTATGGCTACACCTTC; cdr3_aa: CSVLLDSYYGYTF
clone_size: many; j_call: TRBJ2-7; d_call: TRBD2; v_call: TRBV7-2; cdr3_nt: TGTGCCAGCAGCTTAACCGCTAGCGGTAGCTACGAGCAGTACTTC; cdr3_aa: CASSLTASGSYEQYF
clone_size: few; j_call: TRBJ2-1; d_call: TRBD2; v_call: TRBV30; cdr3_nt: TGTGCCTGGAGTAAGTCCTGGGAACGGGGTCTAGCGGGAGTCGTCTACAATGAGCAGTTCTTC; cdr3_aa: CAWSKSWERGLAGVVYNEQFF
clone_size: NA; j_call: TRBJ2-7; d_call: NA; v_call: TRBV28; cdr3_nt: TGTGCCAGCAGCTCCCCCTCTCGGACTGTAACCTTTTCTCCTTACGAGCAGTACTTC; cdr3_aa: CASSSPSRTVTFSPYEQYF
clone_size: few; j_call: TRBJ1-1; d_call: TRBD1; v_call: TRBV30; cdr3_nt: TGTGCCTGGAATCCCAGGGGACAGGGGTATGCAGCTTTCTTT; cdr3_aa: CAWNPRGQGYAAFF
clone_size: once; j_call: TRBJ2-3; d_call: TRBD2; v_call: TRBV28; cdr3_nt: TGTGCCAGCATGACTAGCGGGATTAGGGATACGCAGTATTTT; cdr3_aa: CASMTSGIRDTQYF
clone_size: NA; j_call: TRBJ2-3; d_call: NA; v_call: TRBV4-1; cdr3_nt: TGCGCCAGCAGCCAAGATCTAGGGACAGCGGGAACAGATACGCAGTATTTT; cdr3_aa: CASSQDLGTAGTDTQYF
clone_size: many; j_call: TRBJ2-3; d_call: NA; v_call: TRBV20-1; cdr3_nt: TGCAGTGCTAGGGGGGAAACGGATACGCAGTATTTT; cdr3_aa: CSARGETDTQYF
clone_size: many; j_call: TRBJ2-3; d_call: TRBD1; v_call: TRBV5-1; cdr3_nt: TGCGCCAGCAGAGACAGGGGATCTAGCACAGATACGCAGTATTTT; cdr3_aa: CASRDRGSSTDTQYF
clone_size: NA; j_call: TRBJ2-5; d_call: TRBD1; v_call: TRBV5-1; cdr3_nt: TGCGCCAGCAGCCCGATGACAGGGGGGGTTGGGGAGACCCAGTACTTC; cdr3_aa: CASSPMTGGVGETQYF
clone_size: many; j_call: TRBJ1-1; d_call: NA; v_call: TRBV12-3/TRBV12-4; cdr3_nt: TGTGCCAGCAGTTTCGAGGGTAACACTGAAGCTTTCTTT; cdr3_aa: CASSFEGNTEAFF
clone_size: NA; j_call: TRBJ1-1; d_call: TRBD1; v_call: TRBV19; cdr3_nt: TGTGCCAGTAGTAGGGTGACAGGGGTGAACACTGAAGCTTTCTTT; cdr3_aa: CASSRVTGVNTEAFF
clone_size: many; j_call: TRBJ2-1; d_call: TRBD2; v_call: TRBV27; cdr3_nt: TGTGCCAGCAGTTTAAGCGGGGTCCCTTACAATGAGCAGTTCTTC; cdr3_aa: CASSLSGVPYNEQFF
clone_size: NA; j_call: TRBJ1-5; d_call: NA; v_call: TRBV19; cdr3_nt: TGTGCCAGTCTTGCGGAGGCAGGGGAAGGGTTTCAGCCCCAGCATTTT; cdr3_aa: CASLAEAGEGFQPQHF
clone_size: many; j_call: TRBJ1-1; d_call: NA; v_call: TRBV12-3/TRBV12-4; cdr3_nt: TGTGCCAGCAGCTTGGCCTTTAACACTGAAGCTTTCTTT; cdr3_aa: CASSLAFNTEAFF